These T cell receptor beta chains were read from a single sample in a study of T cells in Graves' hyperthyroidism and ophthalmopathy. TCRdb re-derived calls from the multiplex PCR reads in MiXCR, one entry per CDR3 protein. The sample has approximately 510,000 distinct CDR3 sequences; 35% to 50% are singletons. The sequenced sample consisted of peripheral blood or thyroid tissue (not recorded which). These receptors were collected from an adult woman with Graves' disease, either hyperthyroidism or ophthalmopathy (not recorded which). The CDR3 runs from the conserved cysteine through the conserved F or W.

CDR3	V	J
CSARSRFSGSYEQYF	TRBV20-1	TRBJ2-7
CSARPGTGGTTEAFF	TRBV20-1	TRBJ1-1
CASSTRQGRNEKLFF	TRBV7-2	TRBJ1-4
CASSLVRVFSYEQYF	TRBV7-2	TRBJ2-7
CASSPGAKNTEAFF	TRBV7-9	TRBJ1-1
CATLSGTGDTGELFF	TRBV24-1	TRBJ2-2
CASSESLNRPQHF	TRBV10-3	TRBJ1-5
CASSAGPGKNEKLFF	TRBV5-4	TRBJ1-4
CASSQFARQPQHF	TRBV16	TRBJ1-5
CATSSLSDQGNSPLHF	TRBV15	TRBJ1-6
CASFGGRETQYF	TRBV6-6	TRBJ2-5
CASSLVAGREQYF	TRBV7-8	TRBJ2-7
CAIRAQGSEQYF	TRBV10-3	TRBJ2-7
CASSAYGTEYEQYF	TRBV12-3/TRBV12-4	TRBJ2-7
CSSFRTRNQPQHF	TRBV29-1	TRBJ1-5
CASSAFGRGVGSPLHF	TRBV6-1	TRBJ1-6
CASSAEAGASYEQYF	TRBV19	TRBJ2-7
CASRQVANTGELFF	TRBV6-6	TRBJ2-2
CASSEPRGRDTGELFF	TRBV2	TRBJ2-2
CASSPAYKNTEAFF	TRBV7-2	TRBJ1-1
CASSVGRGNQPQYF	TRBV5-4	TRBJ2-5
CSAITGTGRKTQYF	TRBV20-1	TRBJ2-5
CASSSGQSTEAFF	TRBV6-2/TRBV6-3	TRBJ1-1
CASSTNSPLHF	TRBV7-2	TRBJ1-6
CASTQGGAETQYF	TRBV25-1	TRBJ2-5
CASSDSKSNTEAFF	TRBV6-4	TRBJ1-1
CASSLKAANYGYTF	TRBV10-3	TRBJ1-2
CASSQDFVGFYGYTF	TRBV4-3	TRBJ1-2
CASSLKAGGVHEQYF	TRBV7-2	TRBJ2-7
CASSESVAQRLYGYTF	TRBV6-1	TRBJ1-2
CSVEMTATYEQYF	TRBV29-1	TRBJ2-7
CSARDLLGSHEQYF	TRBV20-1	TRBJ2-7
CASSLARTGGYTF	TRBV7-9	TRBJ1-2
CASSIVAGVEQYF	TRBV19	TRBJ2-7
CSAYTRDTGGLFF	TRBV20-1	TRBJ2-2
CSAPIGQFNEKLFF	TRBV20-1	TRBJ1-4